These 4 T cell receptor beta chains came from one sample sequenced in a study of early T cells in non-severe SARS-CoV-2 infection. TCRdb recomputed calls from the 5' RACE reads with MiXCR, one row per CDR3 protein. Among 50,000 to 70,000 distinct CDR3 sequences listed, more than 8.5% were seen once. The sequencing input was whole blood. Receptor source: an adult who was a healthcare worker with PCR-confirmed SARS-CoV-2 infection or an uninfected control (not recorded which).

This clonotype appeared many times. The CDR3 coding sequence is TGCAGCGTTTTCGGAGACGTTGATAGCTCCTACAATGAGCAGTTCTTC. As protein: CSVFGDVDSSYNEQFF. The genes are TRBV29-1 and TRBJ2-1, with D unresolved. V gave up 5 bases and J gave up 0 bases, with 17 bases separating them. Germline assignment: CDR1 SQVTM and CDR2 ANQGSEA. The CDR3 covers 16 residues.

Many counts were recorded for this clonotype. The CDR3 DNA reads TGCGCCAGCAGCTCGCATCGTGTGGGTTCAGAGTCCTACAATGAGCAGTTCTTC. It codes for CASSSHRVGSESYNEQFF. The V call is TRBV4-1, the J call TRBJ2-1; D unresolved. The CDR3 loop spans 18 amino acids. V lost 5 bases and J lost 1, with 21 bases in between. Per the germline V gene, CDR1 is MGHRA and CDR2 is YSYEKL.

Many counts were recorded for this clonotype. The chain carries TRBV28 and TRBJ2-3; 7 bases match TRBD2. Looked up from germline, CDR1 is MDHEN and CDR2 is SYDVKM. This CDR3 has 14 residues. Trimming at V came to 3 bases and at J to 1 base, leaving 1 base not matched to a gene. CDR3 amino acids: CASSFLAGTDTQYF. The CDR3 DNA reads TGTGCCAGCAGTTTTCTAGCGGGCACAGATACGCAGTATTTT.

This clonotype was counted at least ten times. The chain combines TRBV9 with TRBJ2-2; perhaps TRBD1 as D (6 bases). Germline V lookup: CDR1 SGDLS, CDR2 YYNGEE. V was shortened by 5 bases and J by 3 bases, with 14 bases between the two germline ends. The CDR3 is 15 residues long. This CDR3 reads CASSEQGLDTGELFF. The CDR3 DNA sequence: TGTGCCAGCAGTGAACAGGGCTTGGACACCGGGGAGCTGTTTTTT.